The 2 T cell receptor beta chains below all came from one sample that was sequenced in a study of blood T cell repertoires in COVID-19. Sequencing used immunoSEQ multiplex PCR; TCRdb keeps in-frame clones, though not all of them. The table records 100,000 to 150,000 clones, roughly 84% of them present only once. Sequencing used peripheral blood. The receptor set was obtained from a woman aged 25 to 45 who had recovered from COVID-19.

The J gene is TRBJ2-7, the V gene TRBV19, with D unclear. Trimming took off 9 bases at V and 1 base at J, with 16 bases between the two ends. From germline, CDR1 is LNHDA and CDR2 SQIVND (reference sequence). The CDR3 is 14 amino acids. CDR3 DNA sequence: TGTGCCAGCGCCCCCGGGTTCCCGTCCTACGAGCAGTACTTC. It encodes CASAPGFPSYEQYF.

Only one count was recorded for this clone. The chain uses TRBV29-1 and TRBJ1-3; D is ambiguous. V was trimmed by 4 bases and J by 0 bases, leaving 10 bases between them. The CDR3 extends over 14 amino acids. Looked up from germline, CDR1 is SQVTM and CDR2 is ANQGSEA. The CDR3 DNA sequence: TGCAGCGTTGCACAGCCATACTCTGGAAACACCATATATTTT. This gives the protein CSVAQPYSGNTIYF.